The 15 T cell receptor beta chains in this list originate from one sample, sequenced in a study of T cells in tuberculosis. This table comes from immunoSEQ multiplex PCR, and its TCRdb copy is limited to in-frame clones, with some not included. The sample has approximately 30,000 clones, roughly 92% seen once; the top ten hold roughly 2%. Sequenced material: PBMCs. The receptors originated from a donor aged 10-29 years with latent tuberculosis or without tuberculosis infection.

This chain links TRBV30 with TRBJ1-3, with a tentative D call TRBD1 (6 bases). Trimming pared 5 bases from V and 3 bases from J, leaving 8 bases between. The CDR3 spans 12 residues. Germline V gene sequence: CDR1 GTSNPN, CDR2 SVGIG (reference sequence). CDR3 sequence: CAWADSGNTIYF. In DNA form, the CDR3 reads TGTGCCTGGGCGGACAGTGGAAACACCATATATTTT.

This chain links TRBV11-2 with TRBJ1-3, with D possibly matching TRBD1 (5 bases). CDR3 length equals 14 residues. Germline V gene data show CDR1 as SGHAT and CDR2 as FQNNGV. V lost 5 bases, J lost 4 bases, and 12 bases lay in between. CDR3 loop: CASSLRQLGNTIYF. Here the CDR3 DNA reads TGTGCCAGCAGCCTGAGACAGCTCGGAAACACCATATATTTT.

The chain carries TRBV30 and TRBJ1-2; 10 bases are shared with TRBD1. In germline, CDR1 is GTSNPN, CDR2 SVGIG (reference sequence). This CDR3 contains 14 residues. Trimming took 5 bases from V and 5 from J; bases not matched to a gene: 8. The CDR3 loop reads CAWAPGQGSYGYTF. CDR3 nucleotide sequence: TGTGCCTGGGCCCCGGGACAGGGGAGTTATGGCTACACCTTC.

The rearrangement uses TRBV7-9 and TRBJ1-3; the match to TRBD1 covers 8 bases. This CDR3 comprises 16 residues. V shed 4 bases, J shed 0 bases, and the junction held 5 bases outside the gene matches. CDR1 and CDR2 (germline): SEHNR, FQNEAQ (reference sequence). This chain's CDR3 is CASSYHDRGSGNTIYF. As DNA, the CDR3 is TGTGCCAGCAGCTACCATGACAGGGGCTCTGGAAACACCATATATTTT. The full variable domain, rest sourced from reference TRBV7-9 and TRBJ1-3, is DTGVSQNPRHKITKRGQNVTFRCDPISEHNRLYWYRQTLGQGPEFLTYFQNEAQLEKSRLLSDRFSAERPKGSFSTLEIQRTEQGDSAMYLCASSYHDRGSGNTIYFGEGSWLTVV.

The gene calls are TRBV7-8 and TRBJ2-2, with D perhaps matching TRBD2 (5 bases). Trimming removed 6 bases at V and 6 bases at J, with 20 bases between. The CDR3 loop spans 16 amino acids. Per the germline V gene, CDR1 is SGHVS and CDR2 is FQNEAQ. In DNA form, the CDR3 reads TGTGCCAGCAGAACCACGGGCCTACCGAGGGCCGGGGAGCTGTTTTTT. It translates to CASRTTGLPRAGELFF.

The chain employs TRBV28 and TRBJ1-4; no clear D. V dropped 3 bases and J dropped 4 bases, with 9 bases sitting between them. This CDR3 region has 14 residues. The germline V gene encodes CDR1 MDHEN and CDR2 SYDVKM. The CDR3 DNA reads as TGTGCCAGCAGTTTGAGGCAGATTAATGAAAAACTGTTTTTT. Translated: CASSLRQINEKLFF.

The chain couples TRBV18 to TRBJ2-7; the D gene is possibly TRBD1 (5 bases). V was clipped by 6 bases and J by 4 bases, with 13 bases between them. Germline assignment: CDR1 KGHSH and CDR2 LQKENI. This CDR3 has 13 residues. The CDR3 bases are TGTGCCAGCTCGTCTCAGGGCTTATACGAGCAGTACTTC. Translating gives CASSSQGLYEQYF.

The rearrangement uses TRBV7-3 and TRBJ2-7, with 8 nucleotides matching TRBD2. Germline V lookup: CDR1 SGHTA, CDR2 FQGTGA. Trimming took 0 bases from V and 2 from J; bases not matched to a gene: 6. This CDR3 has 16 amino acids. The CDR3 DNA is TGTGCCAGCAGCTTAACGGGGCGGGAGGCCGCCTACGAGCAGTACTTC. The encoded protein is CASSLTGREAAYEQYF.

The chain links TRBV6-5 to TRBJ1-2; D is perhaps TRBD1 (5 bases). CDR3 size: 15 residues. The germline V gene encodes CDR1 MNHEY and CDR2 SVGAGI. V shed 4 bases and J shed 8 bases, with 20 bases lying between them. CDR3 coding DNA: TGTGCCAGCAGTTCCCGCGGGGCCTACAAGGGGGGCTACACCTTC. The encoded protein is CASSSRGAYKGGYTF.

In its sample, this clone was seen a few times. The V and J genes are TRBV14 and TRBJ1-1; possibly TRBD1 for D (6 bases). The CDR3 runs 14 residues. Looked up from germline, CDR1 is SGHDN and CDR2 is FVKESK. V lost 2 bases and J lost 7, with 14 bases in between. The CDR3 spells CASSQSVTGVEAFF. The DNA for the CDR3 is TGTGCCAGCAGCCAAAGCGTGACAGGAGTTGAAGCTTTCTTT.

The J gene is TRBJ2-1, the V gene TRBV5-4; weak D call: TRBD2 (7 bases). The CDR3 runs 18 residues. In germline, CDR1 is SGHNT, CDR2 YYREEE (reference sequence). V was clipped by 7 bases and J by 5 bases, with 28 bases between them. This CDR3 reads CASRRGFGGLTRNNEQFF. The CDR3 nucleotides read TGTGCCAGCCGGCGTGGGTTCGGGGGGCTTACACGAAACAATGAGCAGTTCTTC.

V usage is TRBV7-8 and J usage is TRBJ2-3; perhaps TRBD2 as D (6 bases). Germline V gene data show CDR1 as SGHVS and CDR2 as FQNEAQ. This CDR3 comprises 15 residues. Between the trimmed V and J ends, which lost 0 bases and 6 bases, there was a span of 13 bases. CDR3 DNA: TGTGCCAGCAGCTTAGCGCGCGGGAAATGGGATACGCAGTATTTT. It translates to CASSLARGKWDTQYF.

V and J are TRBV14 and TRBJ1-2; 7 nucleotides align to TRBD1. The junction had 12 bases not matched to a gene; V was cut back by 3 bases and J by 5 bases. Germline V CDR1 and CDR2: SGHDN, FVKESK. The CDR3 sequence is 16 residues long. The CDR3 region is CASSQFHPDRMYGYTF. The DNA for the CDR3 is TGTGCCAGCAGCCAGTTTCACCCGGACAGGATGTATGGCTACACCTTC.

This clone has a handful of counts. The V call is TRBV4-1, the J call TRBJ1-5, with TRBD1 as a possible D gene (5 bases). There are 16 residues in the CDR3. CDR1 MGHRA and CDR2 YSYEKL come from the germline V gene. V lost 1 base, J lost 9 bases, and 19 bases lay in between. This CDR3 reads CASSQVGPAGGLPQHF. The CDR3 region has the DNA TGCGCCAGCAGCCAAGTTGGGCCCGCCGGGGGACTGCCCCAGCATTTT.

This clone was picked up one time. The CDR3 region has the DNA TGCGCCAGCAGCTTGAAGGGGGCGAGGGCCGGGGAGCTGTTTTTT. Its translation: CASSLKGARAGELFF. The chain combines TRBV5-1 with TRBJ2-2; 7 bases map to TRBD1. The J segment lost 6 bases and the V segment lost 1 base, leaving 6 bases of the junction unmatched. This CDR3 comprises 15 residues. Germline V lookup: CDR1 SGHRS, CDR2 YFSETQ.